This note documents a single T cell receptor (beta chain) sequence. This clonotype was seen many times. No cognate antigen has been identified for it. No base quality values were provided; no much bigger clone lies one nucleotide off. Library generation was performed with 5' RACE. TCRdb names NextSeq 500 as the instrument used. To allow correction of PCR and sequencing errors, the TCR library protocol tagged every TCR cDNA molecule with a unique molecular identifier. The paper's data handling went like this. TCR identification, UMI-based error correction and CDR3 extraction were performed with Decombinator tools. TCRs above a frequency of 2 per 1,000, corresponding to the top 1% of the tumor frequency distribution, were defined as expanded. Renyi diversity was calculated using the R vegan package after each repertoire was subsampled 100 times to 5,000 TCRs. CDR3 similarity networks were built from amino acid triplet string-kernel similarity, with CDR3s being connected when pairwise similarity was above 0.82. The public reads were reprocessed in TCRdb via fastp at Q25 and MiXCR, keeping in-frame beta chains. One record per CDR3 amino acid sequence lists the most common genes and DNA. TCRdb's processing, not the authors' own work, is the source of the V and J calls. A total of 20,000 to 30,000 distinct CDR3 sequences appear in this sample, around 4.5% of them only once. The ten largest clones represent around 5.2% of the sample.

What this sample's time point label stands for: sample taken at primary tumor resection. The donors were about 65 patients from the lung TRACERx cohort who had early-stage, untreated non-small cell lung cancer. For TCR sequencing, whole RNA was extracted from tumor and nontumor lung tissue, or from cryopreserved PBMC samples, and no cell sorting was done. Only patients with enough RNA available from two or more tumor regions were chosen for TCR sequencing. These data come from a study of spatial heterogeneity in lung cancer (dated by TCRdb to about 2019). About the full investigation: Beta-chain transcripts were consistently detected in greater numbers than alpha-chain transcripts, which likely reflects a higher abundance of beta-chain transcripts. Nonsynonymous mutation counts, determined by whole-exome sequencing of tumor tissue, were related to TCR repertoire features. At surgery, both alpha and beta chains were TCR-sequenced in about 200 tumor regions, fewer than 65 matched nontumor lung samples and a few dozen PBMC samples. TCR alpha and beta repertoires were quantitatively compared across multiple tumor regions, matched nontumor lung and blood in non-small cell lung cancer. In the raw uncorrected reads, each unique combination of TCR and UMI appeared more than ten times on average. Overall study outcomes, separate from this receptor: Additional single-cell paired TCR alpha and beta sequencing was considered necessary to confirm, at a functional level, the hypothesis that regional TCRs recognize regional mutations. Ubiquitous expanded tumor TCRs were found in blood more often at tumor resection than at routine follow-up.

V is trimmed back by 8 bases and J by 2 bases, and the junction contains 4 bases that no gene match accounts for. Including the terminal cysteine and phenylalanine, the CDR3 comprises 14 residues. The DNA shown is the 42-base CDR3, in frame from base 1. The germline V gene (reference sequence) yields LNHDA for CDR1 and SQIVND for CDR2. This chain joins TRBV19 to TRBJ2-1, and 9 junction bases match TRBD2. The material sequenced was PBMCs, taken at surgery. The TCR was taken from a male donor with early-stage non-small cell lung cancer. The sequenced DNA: TGTGCCAGTGTCGCGGGGGGGACCTACAATGAGCAGTTCTTC. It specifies CASVAGGTYNEQFF.